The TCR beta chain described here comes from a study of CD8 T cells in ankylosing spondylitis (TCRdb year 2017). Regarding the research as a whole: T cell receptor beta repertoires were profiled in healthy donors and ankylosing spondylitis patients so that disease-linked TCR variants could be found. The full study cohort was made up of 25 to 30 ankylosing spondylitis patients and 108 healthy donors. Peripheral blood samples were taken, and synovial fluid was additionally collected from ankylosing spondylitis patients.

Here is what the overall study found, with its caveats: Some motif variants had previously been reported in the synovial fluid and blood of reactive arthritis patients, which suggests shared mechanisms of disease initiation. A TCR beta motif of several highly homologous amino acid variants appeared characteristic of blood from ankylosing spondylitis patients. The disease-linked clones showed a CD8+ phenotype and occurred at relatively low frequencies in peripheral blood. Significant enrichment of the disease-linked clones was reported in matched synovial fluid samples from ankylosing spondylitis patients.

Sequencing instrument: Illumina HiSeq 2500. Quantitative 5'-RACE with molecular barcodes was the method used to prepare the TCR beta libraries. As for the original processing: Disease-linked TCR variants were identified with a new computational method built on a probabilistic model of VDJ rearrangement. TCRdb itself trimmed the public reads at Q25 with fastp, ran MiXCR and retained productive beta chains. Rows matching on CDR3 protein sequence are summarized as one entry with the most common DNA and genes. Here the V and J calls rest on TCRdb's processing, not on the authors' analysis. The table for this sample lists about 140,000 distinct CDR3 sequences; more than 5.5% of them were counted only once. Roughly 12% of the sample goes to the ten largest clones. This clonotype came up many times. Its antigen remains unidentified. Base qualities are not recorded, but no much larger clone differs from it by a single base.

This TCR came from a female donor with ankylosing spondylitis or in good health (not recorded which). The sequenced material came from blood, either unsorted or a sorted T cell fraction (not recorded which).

The nucleotide sequence reads as follows: TGCGCCAGCAGCTTGGATAATTCACCCCTCCACTTT. It encodes CASSLDNSPLHF. The rearranged segments are TRBV5-1 and TRBJ1-6, with the identity of the D gene unclear. The CDR3 contains 12 residues, cysteine and phenylalanine counted. The CDR3 DNA has 36 bases and is translated from base 1. CDR1 and CDR2 were assigned from the germline V gene as SGHRS and YFSETQ. V lost 0 bases and J lost 5 bases; the stretch between them is 0 bases long.